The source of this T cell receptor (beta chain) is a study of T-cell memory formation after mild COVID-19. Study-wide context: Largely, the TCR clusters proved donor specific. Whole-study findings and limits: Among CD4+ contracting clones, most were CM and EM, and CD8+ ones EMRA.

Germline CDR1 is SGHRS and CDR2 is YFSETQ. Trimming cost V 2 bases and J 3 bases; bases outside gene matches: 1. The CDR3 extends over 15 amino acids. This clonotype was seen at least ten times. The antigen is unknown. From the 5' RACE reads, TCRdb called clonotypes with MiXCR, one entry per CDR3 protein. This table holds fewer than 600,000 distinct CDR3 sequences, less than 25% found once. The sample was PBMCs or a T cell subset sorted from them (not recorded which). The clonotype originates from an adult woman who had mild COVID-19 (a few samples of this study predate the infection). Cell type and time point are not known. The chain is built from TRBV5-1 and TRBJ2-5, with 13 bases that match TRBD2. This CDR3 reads CASSFGTSGEETQYF. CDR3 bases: TGCGCCAGCAGCTTCGGGACTAGCGGGGAAGAGACCCAGTACTTC.